Listed here are 5 T cell receptor beta chains from one sample, sequenced in a study of beta chain features in type 1 diabetes. Study conclusions and caveats: For Type 1 diabetes patients, all four CD4+ subsets carried TCRB CDR3s that were moderately but significantly shorter.

Expressed TCRB transcripts were sequenced, since all the RNA that had been isolated was reverse transcribed. Assay used: immunoSEQ multiplex PCR; TCRdb lists only in-frame clones, some missing. There are 200,000 to 250,000 clones in the sample; 15% to 20% occur only once, and 0.07% to 0.095% lies in the top ten. No antigen has been identified for these receptors. Sample: naive CD4+ T cells from blood. The source of these receptors is a young man with type 1 diabetes.

In this sample, this clone turned up a few times. The chain joins TRBV27 to TRBJ1-1, with TRBD1 as a possible D gene (6 bases). From germline, CDR1 is MNHEY and CDR2 SMNVEV (reference sequence). The CDR3 has 14 amino acids. Trimming took off 5 bases at V and 4 bases at J, with 14 bases between the two ends. Written as DNA, the CDR3 is TGTGCCAGCAGTGCACCCCAGGGGACCACTGAAGCTTTCTTT. Translation: CASSAPQGTTEAFF.

This clone appeared a few times. The rearrangement links TRBV5-1 to TRBJ2-3; TRBD2 aligns across 9 bases. V shed 4 bases, J shed 0 bases, and the junction held 3 bases outside the gene matches. Germline values: CDR1 SGHRS, CDR2 YFSETQ. This CDR3 has 15 amino acids. CDR3 nucleotide sequence: TGCGCCAGCAGCATGGGGACTAGCAGCACAGATACGCAGTATTTT. Its protein product is CASSMGTSSTDTQYF.

This clone turned up a few times. The chain joins TRBV5-4 to TRBJ2-5; 8 bases match TRBD2. Trimming cost V 5 bases and J 5 bases; bases outside gene matches: 8. This CDR3 contains 14 residues. The germline CDR1 and CDR2 sequences are SGHNT and YYREEE (reference sequence). This CDR3 reads CASRGGRPRETQYF. The CDR3 nucleotides read TGTGCCAGCAGAGGCGGGAGGCCGAGGGAGACCCAGTACTTC.

The genes are TRBV2 and TRBJ2-3; 10 bases align to TRBD1. Per germline, CDR1 SNHLY and CDR2 FYNNEI. V lost 6 bases and J lost 6; bases outside the gene matches: 6. The CDR3 covers 14 residues. The CDR3 nucleotides are TGTGCCAGCAGCAGACAGGGGGCGGAGGATACGCAGTATTTT. Translating it yields CASSRQGAEDTQYF. The variable domain in full, with the rest retrieved from reference TRBV2 and TRBJ2-3, is EPEVTQTPSHQVTQMGQEVILRCVPISNHLYFYWYRQILGQKVEFLVSFYNNEISEKSEIFDDQFSVERPDGSNFTLKIRSTKLEDSAMYFCASSRQGAEDTQYFGPGTRLTVL.

The V and J genes are TRBV28 and TRBJ1-5; D unclear. The germline V and J ends were trimmed by 6 bases and 9 bases, with 12 bases remaining between them. Germline CDR1 MDHEN, CDR2 SYDVKM. This CDR3 spans 12 amino acids. This CDR3 reads CASRDGLRPQHF. The CDR3 DNA reads TGTGCCAGCAGGGACGGGCTAAGGCCCCAGCATTTT.